This T cell receptor beta chain was recovered during a study of patients and donors after allogeneic stem cell transplantation. Via MiXCR, TCRdb re-called the RT-PCR reads, giving one row per CDR3 protein. In the table there are 150,000 to 200,000 distinct CDR3 sequences, about a quarter of which are singletons. This CDR3 is 16 amino acids long. The germline V and J ends were trimmed by 6 bases and 3 bases, with 20 bases remaining between them. Germline lookup yields CDR1 PRHDT and CDR2 FYEKMQ (reference sequence). The source is a human donor who was either an allogeneic HSCT recipient or a stem cell or donor lymphocyte infusion donor (not recorded which). It is not recorded whose cells these are; they may come from a transplant donor. The chain uses TRBV13 and TRBJ1-2; no clear D. The sequenced material came from blood, either unsorted or a sorted T cell fraction (not recorded which). The CDR3: CASRVIRTARDYGYTF. The CDR3 DNA reads as TGTGCCAGCAGAGTGATTCGGACCGCTCGTGACTATGGCTACACCTTC.